The rows below give T cell receptor beta chains drawn from one sample of a study of Ad26.COV2.S vaccination and SARS-CoV-2 variants. TCRdb keeps only in-frame clones here, not all; method: immunoSEQ multiplex PCR. The data show around 300,000 clones, approximately 86% seen once. This material consisted of peripheral blood, taken in a trial of Ad26.COV2.S vaccine versus placebo. These receptors were taken from a person aged 18-65 years who received the Ad26.COV2.S COVID-19 vaccine or a placebo. Both conserved end residues are part of each CDR3. D genes are given only for firm matches. Size is omitted from some rows. Given values are once, few, many or a class for expanded clones.

J | size | V | D | DNA | CDR3
TRBJ2-4 | . | TRBV19 | . | TGTGCCAGTAGATGGGGGAACATTCAGTACTTC | CASRWGNIQYF
TRBJ1-6 | few | TRBV5-1 | . | TGCGCCAGCAGCTTCAACACCGGCTCCTATAATTCACCCCTCCACTTT | CASSFNTGSYNSPLHF
TRBJ2-7 | . | TRBV6-5 | TRBD2 | TGTGCCAGCAGTTACTCCGGGGGGGGGATCTACGAGCAGTACTTC | CASSYSGGGIYEQYF
TRBJ1-6 | . | TRBV27 | . | TGTGCCAGCAGTTTCGCACCAGATTCACCCCTCCACTTT | CASSFAPDSPLHF
TRBJ2-1 | . | TRBV10-2 | TRBD2 | TGCGCCAGCAGTAGTCCTACTAGCGGATACAATGAGCAGTTCTTC | CASSSPTSGYNEQFF
TRBJ1-6 | once | TRBV4-1 | TRBD1 | TGCGCCAGCAGCCAGCACCAGGGGGATAATTCACCCCTCCACTTT | CASSQHQGDNSPLHF
TRBJ2-7 | few | TRBV4-2 | . | TGTGCCAGCAGCGCACAACAGGGAGGGATCCACGAGCAGTACTTC | CASSAQQGGIHEQYF
TRBJ1-3 | . | TRBV19 | . | TGTGCCAGTATAAGGGGGACCTTCTCGGTTGGAAACACCATATATTTT | CASIRGTFSVGNTIYF
TRBJ2-7 | . | TRBV6-2/TRBV6-3 | . | TGTGCCAGCAGTTCTAGTAGGACAGTCTACGAGCAGTACTTC | CASSSSRTVYEQYF
TRBJ1-2 | once | TRBV24-1 | . | TGTGCCGCCGTCTGGGGGATGCGCTATGGCTACACCTTC | CAAVWGMRYGYTF
TRBJ1-6 | . | TRBV10-3 | . | TGTGCCATCAGGGGCGGGAATTCACCCCTCCACTTT | CAIRGGNSPLHF
TRBJ2-1 | once | TRBV6-6 | TRBD2 | TGTGCCAGCAGGACTAGCGACTCCTACAATGAGCAGTTCTTC | CASRTSDSYNEQFF
TRBJ1-3 | . | TRBV5-1 | . | TGCACCAGCAGCTTGGACGGGACGGGAGGAAACACCATATATTTT | CTSSLDGTGGNTIYF
TRBJ1-1 | . | TRBV28 | . | TGTGCCAGCAGTCGTGGAATATATGCTTTCTTT | CASSRGIYAFF
TRBJ1-2 | once | TRBV28 | . | TGTGCCAGCAGTTTAGAAGGACAGCGTGGCTACACCTTC | CASSLEGQRGYTF
TRBJ1-1 | few | TRBV2 | . | TGTGCCAGCAGTATACAGGTGAACACTGAAGCTTTCTTT | CASSIQVNTEAFF
TRBJ2-2 | . | TRBV7-9 | TRBD1 | TGTGCCAGCAGCACACAGGGGTACGGGGAGCTGTTTTTT | CASSTQGYGELFF
TRBJ1-2 | . | TRBV29-1 | . | TGCAGCGTTGATCGCGGCATCGCTAGAACCTTC | CSVDRGIARTF
TRBJ1-1 | . | TRBV6-4 | TRBD1 | TGTGCCAGCAGGCCCGAACAGGGGAAATCCACTGAAGCTTTCTTT | CASRPEQGKSTEAFF
TRBJ2-5 | . | TRBV12-3/TRBV12-4 | . | TGTGCCAGCAGGTACGGGGCCGGGGAGACCCAGTACTTC | CASRYGAGETQYF
TRBJ2-2 | . | TRBV10-1 | . | TGCGCCAGCAGTGACTTCGACAGGAACACCGGGGAGCTGTTTTTT | CASSDFDRNTGELFF
TRBJ2-5 | . | TRBV11-2 | TRBD2 | TGTGCCAGCAGCTTAGCGTTGACTAGCGGTCGGGGTCTGTACTTC | CASSLALTSGRGLYF
TRBJ1-5 | . | TRBV5-1 | TRBD1 | TGCGCCAGCAGCTTCGGGACAGGGCAAAGCAATCAGCCCCAGCATTTT | CASSFGTGQSNQPQHF
TRBJ1-2 | . | TRBV10-3 | . | TGTGCCATCAGTGAAACGGACAGCGGCGTTTGGGGCTACACCTTC | CAISETDSGVWGYTF